This section outlines one TCR beta chain sequence together with its context. Its antigen is undetermined. A much more abundant neighbour one base away suggests this may be a read error. The CDR3 sequence is 16 residues long. The V and J ends lost 5 bases and 3 bases, in that order; junction bases with no gene match: 8. In germline, CDR1 is SGHTA, CDR2 FQGNSA. The source of the sample is a study of blood T cells in healthy people across ages. Overall study findings and caveats: Diversity was higher, and naive CD4+ cells more numerous, in long-lived donors than in aged donors. PBMCs that were unsorted prevented a conclusive naive versus antigen-experienced comparison.

A second PCR, run for roughly 6 to 11 cycles, used a sample-barcoded 5' primer plus a J-beta primer mix. MiXCR, applied by TCRdb to the 5' RACE reads, yields one record per CDR3 protein. The sample includes about 640,000 distinct CDR3 sequences, about 54% of them seen just once. Collection of around 9.3 milliliters of peripheral blood was performed for each donor. The sequencing input was blood. The rearrangement joins TRBV7-2 to TRBJ2-3, with TRBD2 matching 10 bases. The receptor was isolated from a man in his fifties or sixties in good health. DNA for the CDR3: TGTGCCAGCAGCCCCCCCCGAGCGGGAGGGACAGATACGCAGTATTTT. Translated, it gives CASSPPRAGGTDTQYF.